This T cell receptor beta chain was identified in a study of tissue T cells after allogeneic stem cell transplantation. Study results and caveats: Tissue-detected TCR repertoire was only partly captured by blood and spleen T cells. This small cohort was clinically heterogeneous, and sampling depth was a limitation. Alloreactivity or antigen specificity of tissue TCRs was not determined; some clones might be host cells. Few T cell clones were shared across patients, but motif clusters showed tissue-specific shared signatures.

On this clone: Its antigen is unknown. Here the gene names and germline are mouse. The read gets to within 1 residue of the CDR3 end, and the germline J gene fills in the rest.

Method: immunoSEQ multiplex PCR; TCRdb's copy keeps in-frame clones and lacks some. The data hold about 22,000 clones, with approximately 72% observed a single time. Germline V gene sequence: CDR1 GFQATS, CDR2 STVNSAI. The CDR3 has 15 residues. V gave up 2 bases and J gave up 0 bases, with 13 bases separating them. V usage is TRBV20 and J usage is TRBJ1-1, with D perhaps matching TRBD1 (6 bases). Source material: spleen. This receptor was identified in a female BALB/c mouse in good health. For this strain, the MHC haplotype corresponds to H2-d. CDR3 sequence reads: CGARSGTIANTEVFF. The part of the CDR3 DNA that was read is TGTGGTGCTAGGTCCGGGACAATTGCAAACACAGAAGTCTTC.